These 23 T cell receptor beta chains came from one sample sequenced in a study of blood T cell repertoires in COVID-19. Clones were read by immunoSEQ multiplex PCR, and TCRdb kept only the in-frame ones, dropping some. The sample contains 55,000 to 75,000 clones, about 86% of which appear only once. Sequencing was carried out using peripheral blood. These receptors all come from a middle-aged man with acute or convalescent COVID-19.

V usage is TRBV2 and J usage is TRBJ2-5; D is possibly TRBD2 (6 bases). Germline CDR1 is SNHLY and CDR2 is FYNNEI. Trimming took off 3 bases at V and 1 base at J, with 15 bases between the two ends. The length of the CDR3 is 16 residues. The CDR3 region is CASSDLLKAGQETQYF. The CDR3 coding sequence is TGTGCCAGCAGTGACCTCCTCAAAGCGGGCCAAGAGACCCAGTACTTC.

This sequence joins TRBV24-1 and TRBJ2-3; D is perhaps TRBD1 (10 bases). Trimming removed 2 bases from V and 6 bases from J, with 23 bases in between. CDR3 length: 18 amino acids. Germline CDR1 KGHDR, CDR2 SFDVKD. CDR3 coding DNA: TGTGCCACCAGTGATTCGCGTGACAGGGGGCGGGAGGGGGATACGCAGTATTTT. It translates to CATSDSRDRGREGDTQYF.

The chain uses TRBV4-1 and TRBJ1-2; D remains unclear. With 0 bases removed from V and 8 bases from J, the gap between germline ends came to 7 bases. The CDR3 has 12 amino acids. From germline, CDR1 is MGHRA and CDR2 YSYEKL. The CDR3 protein is CASSQDQAGYTF. The CDR3, as DNA: TGCGCCAGCAGCCAAGATCAAGCCGGCTACACCTTC.

The chain joins TRBV4-1 to TRBJ2-7; 7 nucleotides match TRBD1. With 4 bases clipped from V and 0 bases from J, the junction kept 6 bases outside the gene matches. Germline lookup yields CDR1 MGHRA and CDR2 YSYEKL. CDR3 size: 15 residues. The CDR3 sequence is CASSRLTGSSYEQYF. The CDR3 region has the DNA TGCGCCAGCAGCCGGTTGACAGGGAGCTCCTACGAGCAGTACTTC.

Of note for this clone: Other DNA sequences in the same sample also yield this CDR3. V gene TRBV18 combines with J gene TRBJ2-1; D possibly corresponds to TRBD1 (5 bases). The V end was cut by 2 bases, the J end by 7 bases, with 9 bases between. Germline V CDR1 and CDR2: KGHSH, LQKENI. CDR3 length: 13 residues. The DNA of the CDR3 is TGTGCCAGCTCACCAGGTCAGGGTAATGAGCAGTTCTTC. Translation: CASSPGQGNEQFF.

The chain recombines TRBV27 with TRBJ2-1, with 10 bases matching TRBD2. CDR1 MNHEY and CDR2 SMNVEV come from the germline V gene (reference sequence). Trimming at V came to 5 bases and at J to 4 bases, leaving 5 bases not matched to a gene. This CDR3 is 15 amino acids long. The CDR3 loop is CASSPQGLAYNEQFF. In nucleotides, the CDR3 is TGTGCCAGCAGTCCCCAGGGACTAGCGTACAATGAGCAGTTCTTC.

The rearrangement joins TRBV11-2 to TRBJ2-1; 9 bases are shared with TRBD2. Germline lookup yields CDR1 SGHAT and CDR2 FQNNGV. The V gene end was trimmed by 0 bases and the J gene end by 3 bases; junction bases not matched to a gene: 6. This CDR3 is 17 amino acids long. The CDR3 loop reads CASSLDHLAGSYNEQFF. In nucleotides, the CDR3 is TGTGCCAGCAGCTTAGATCACCTAGCGGGAAGCTACAATGAGCAGTTCTTC.

This clone was picked up a small number of times. V gene TRBV28 combines with J gene TRBJ1-1; 8 bases line up with TRBD1. The V gene end was trimmed by 6 bases and the J gene end by 7 bases; junction bases not matched to a gene: 22. CDR3 size: 18 residues. CDR1 is MDHEN, CDR2 SYDVKM, per germline. For the CDR3, the DNA is TGTGCCAGCAGCCTGGCCGGGACAGGTCAGGATATTACCCTTGAAGCTTTCTTT. Its protein is CASSLAGTGQDITLEAFF.

This chain uses TRBV30 with TRBJ2-3; 11 bases match TRBD2. The CDR3 is 14 amino acids. V was clipped by 8 bases and J by 3 bases; unmatched bases: 7. Looked up from germline, CDR1 is GTSNPN and CDR2 is SVGIG (reference sequence). Here the CDR3 DNA reads TGTGCCGCCCGGACTAGCGGGTCGACAGATACGCAGTATTTT. Its translation is CAARTSGSTDTQYF.

The chain carries TRBV3-1 (or the pseudogene TRBV3-2) and TRBJ1-3; D call uncertain. The V gene's germline CDR1 is LGHDT and CDR2 YNNKEL (reference sequence). V lost 8 bases to trimming and J lost 0 bases, with 8 bases between them. The CDR3 covers 13 residues. The CDR3 reads CASVGSSGNTIYF. DNA for the CDR3: TGTGCCAGCGTCGGGAGCTCTGGAAACACCATATATTTT.

The V gene is TRBV24-1, the J gene TRBJ2-3, with TRBD2 matching over 9 bases. Per the germline V gene, CDR1 is KGHDR and CDR2 is SFDVKD. The CDR3 runs to 18 residues. V shed 3 bases and J 3 bases; nucleotides not matched to a gene: 12. The CDR3 protein is CATSDPRAGGVKTDTQYF. The CDR3 region has the DNA TGTGCCACCAGTGATCCCCGAGCGGGAGGCGTAAAAACAGATACGCAGTATTTT.

CDR3 nucleotide sequence: TGTGCCAGCAGCTTCCAGGGCTCTGGGGCCAACGTCCTGACTTTC. Residues: CASSFQGSGANVLTF. This chain links TRBV7-6 with TRBJ2-6, with D possibly TRBD1 on 5 matching bases. V lost 3 bases and J 0 bases, leaving 6 bases between the germline ends. The CDR3 runs 15 residues. Looked up from germline, CDR1 is SGHVS and CDR2 is FNYEAQ.

The chain has TRBV10-3 and TRBJ2-7, with TRBD1 matching 9 bases. Germline CDR1 is ENHRY and CDR2 is SYGVKD. V gave up 7 bases and J gave up 4 bases; unmatched junction bases: 2. CDR3 size: 12 residues. CDR3 DNA: TGTGCCATCACAGACAGGGGGTACGAGCAGTACTTC. It specifies CAITDRGYEQYF.

The rearrangement links TRBV4-1 to TRBJ1-3; D remains unclear. V was trimmed by 0 bases and J by 8 bases, leaving 17 bases between them. The CDR3 is made up of 16 amino acids. The germline V gene has CDR1 MGHRA and CDR2 YSYEKL. The DNA of the CDR3 is TGCGCCAGCAGCCAAGATAGACCGGAGCTCGGGGACACCATATATTTT. Residues: CASSQDRPELGDTIYF.

The chain recombines TRBV29-1 with TRBJ2-7, with 13 nucleotides matching TRBD2. Trimming removed 3 bases from V and 0 bases from J; junction bases left unmatched: 5. CDR3 length: 16 amino acids. Per germline, CDR1 SQVTM and CDR2 ANQGSEA. Here the CDR3 reads CSVDGTSGKGSYEQYF. The CDR3 bases are TGCAGCGTTGACGGGACTAGCGGGAAGGGCTCCTACGAGCAGTACTTC.

A single count supports this clone. This rearrangement joins TRBV14 to TRBJ2-5, with TRBD2 matching 9 bases. Germline CDR1 reads SGHDN; CDR2 reads FVKESK. The ends lost 4 bases at V and 2 bases at J; junction bases unmatched: 2. This CDR3 comprises 14 residues. CDR3 bases: TGTGCCAGCAGCCGACTAGCGGTACAAGAGACCCAGTACTTC. This encodes CASSRLAVQETQYF.

The CDR3 bases are TGCGCCAGCAGCTTTGGTAGGACTAGTCCTGAGACCCAGTACTTC. Translated: CASSFGRTSPETQYF. This chain joins TRBV5-1 and TRBJ2-5; 7 bases line up with TRBD2. Germline assignment: CDR1 SGHRS and CDR2 YFSETQ. This CDR3 is built from 15 residues. The V and J ends lost 2 bases and 5 bases, in that order; junction bases with no gene match: 9. The full variable domain, with the rest looked up from reference TRBV5-1 and TRBJ2-5, is KAGVTQTPRYLIKTRGQQVTLSCSPISGHRSVSWYQQTPGQGLQFLFEYFSETQRNKGNFPGRFSGRQFSNSRSEMNVSTLELGDSALYLCASSFGRTSPETQYFGPGTRLLVL.

The chain carries TRBV14 and TRBJ2-3, with 12 nucleotides matching TRBD2. Germline V lookup: CDR1 SGHDN, CDR2 FVKESK. V was clipped by 2 bases and J by 3 bases; unmatched bases: 9. This CDR3 is 18 amino acids long. Here the CDR3 reads CASSQIGLAGFRTDTQYF. CDR3 DNA sequence: TGTGCCAGCAGCCAAATAGGACTAGCGGGATTCCGAACAGATACGCAGTATTTT.

The rearrangement links TRBV27 to TRBJ1-3; D is possibly TRBD1 (5 bases). The CDR3 covers 15 residues. Deletions cut 3 bases from V and 4 bases from J, with 13 bases between. CDR1 is MNHEY and CDR2 is SMNVEV in the germline V gene (reference sequence). In DNA form, the CDR3 reads TGTGCCAGCAGTTTTTCTGGGGCAGGGGGAAACACCATATATTTT. Translation: CASSFSGAGGNTIYF.

The chain combines TRBV6-2 or TRBV6-3 with TRBJ2-7; 8 nucleotides agree with TRBD2. The CDR3 is made up of 18 amino acids. V was pared by 0 bases and J by 3 bases, with 13 bases of the junction left unmatched. Germline V lookup: CDR1 MNHEY, CDR2 SVGEGT. CDR3 sequence: CASSYSIGGSGSIYEQYF. The CDR3 DNA sequence: TGTGCCAGCAGTTACTCGATCGGGGGAAGCGGGAGTATCTACGAGCAGTACTTC.

J is TRBJ1-2 and V is TRBV4-1; no clear D. This CDR3 has 14 residues. Germline CDR1 reads MGHRA; CDR2 reads YSYEKL. V was shortened by 1 base and J by 2 bases, with 8 bases between the two germline ends. Here the CDR3 DNA reads TGCGCCAGCAGCCAAGGAGGAGGGAACTATGGCTACACCTTC. Amino acid sequence: CASSQGGGNYGYTF.

The chain couples TRBV19 to TRBJ2-5; 7 bases match TRBD1. The CDR3 is 15 residues long. The germline V gene encodes CDR1 LNHDA and CDR2 SQIVND (reference sequence). With 5 bases clipped from V and 3 bases from J, the junction kept 9 bases outside the gene matches. The CDR3 here is CASSASGTAEETQYF. CDR3 coding DNA: TGTGCCAGTAGTGCTTCCGGGACAGCAGAAGAGACCCAGTACTTC. The full variable domain, in which reference TRBV19 and TRBJ2-5 provide the parts outside the CDR3, is DGGITQSPKYLFRKEGQNVTLSCEQNLNHDAMYWYRQDPGQGLRLIYYSQIVNDFQKGDIAEGYSVSREKKESFPLTVTSAQKNPTAFYLCASSASGTAEETQYFGPGTRLLVL.

CDR3 coding DNA: TGTGCCAGCAGCCGCACTGGGGGGACAGGGGGCACCCGTCCCTACGAGCAGTACTTC. It encodes CASSRTGGTGGTRPYEQYF. The chain joins TRBV11-3 to TRBJ2-7; 12 bases align to TRBD1. The CDR3 is 19 amino acids. In germline, CDR1 is SGHNT, CDR2 YENEEA. The J segment lost 2 bases and the V segment lost 5 bases, leaving 16 bases of the junction unmatched.